These 32 T cell receptor beta chains were sequenced from one sample in a study of follicular helper T cells after annual influenza vaccination (dated by TCRdb to about 2017). In light of the paper, this sample's time point label describes: 2014-2015 season, pre-vaccination. Library preparation was by the immunoSEQ multiplex PCR assay. The source is immuneACCESS, and TCRdb retained only in-frame sequences with V and J called. Part of the clones is not carried over; for the studies checked, unresolved V genes explain less than half of this, and the remainder is unexplained. In this sample the table shows about 15,000 clones, roughly 80% of which occur a single time. 0.45% of the sample lies in the top ten. Here the sequenced sample was CXCR5- memory CD4+ T cells sorted from blood, taken on the day of influenza vaccination. The cell subset or site label, as the study defines it: CXCR5- memory CD4 T cells. The receptors were sampled from an adult who received the influenza vaccine.

V and J are TRBV7-2 and TRBJ1-2, with 8 bases that match TRBD1. From germline, CDR1 is SGHTA and CDR2 FQGNSA. This CDR3 is built from 18 residues. With 0 bases clipped from V and 7 bases from J, the junction kept 16 bases outside the gene matches. The CDR3 sequence is CASSLAGGTGKILSGYTF. The CDR3 DNA is TGTGCCAGCAGCTTAGCCGGCGGGACAGGAAAGATCCTATCTGGCTACACCTTC. The full variable domain, in which reference TRBV7-2 and TRBJ1-2 provide the parts outside the CDR3, is GAGVSQSPSNKVTEKGKDVELRCDPISGHTALYWYRQSLGQGLEFLIYFQGNSAPDKSGLPSDRFSAERTGGSVSTLTIQRTQQEDSAVYLCASSLAGGTGKILSGYTFGSGTRLTVV.

The sample holds a few counts of this clone. The chain recombines TRBV19 with TRBJ1-5, with 11 bases identical to TRBD1. The V and J ends lost 2 bases and 10 bases, in that order; junction bases with no gene match: 4. This CDR3 comprises 14 residues. Per the germline V gene, CDR1 is LNHDA and CDR2 is SQIVND (reference sequence). The CDR3 bases are TGTGCCAGTAGTATACGGACAGGGGGCCGTCCCCAGCATTTT. Translation: CASSIRTGGRPQHF.

The V call is TRBV7-8, the J call TRBJ1-3; D is ambiguous. Looked up from germline, CDR1 is SGHVS and CDR2 is FQNEAQ. Trimming cost V 0 bases and J 0 bases, with 12 bases left between them. The CDR3 runs 17 residues. CDR3 DNA: TGTGCCAGCAGCTTAGCGAGGATAATCGGCTCTGGAAACACCATATATTTT. Its protein is CASSLARIIGSGNTIYF.

This clone was seen a handful of times. The chain carries TRBV7-6 and TRBJ1-3; D perhaps matches TRBD1 (5 bases). The V gene lost 6 bases and the J gene lost 2 bases, with 8 bases spanning the gap. The germline gives CDR1 SGHVS, CDR2 FNYEAQ. The CDR3 sequence is 13 residues long. The CDR3 region has the DNA TGTGCCAGCAGGTCAGGGCCTGGAAACACCATATATTTT. Translating gives CASRSGPGNTIYF.

The chain is built from TRBV5-6 and TRBJ2-2, with 9 bases aligning to TRBD2. V dropped 3 bases and J dropped 3; count of bases not matched to a gene: 9. CDR1 is SGHDT, CDR2 YYEEEE, per germline. CDR3 length: 17 residues. The CDR3 coding sequence is TGTGCCAGCAGCTATTTGCGGGGGGGCCGGTACACCGGGGAGCTGTTTTTT. It translates to CASSYLRGGRYTGELFF.

The CDR3 is CASSVDVGRTNEKLFF. The DNA of the CDR3 is TGTGCCAGCAGCGTAGATGTGGGGAGGACTAATGAAAAACTGTTTTTT. The J gene is TRBJ1-4, the V gene TRBV9; D not certain. CDR3 length equals 16 residues. Germline CDR1 and CDR2: SGDLS and YYNGEE. Trimming shortened V by 0 bases and J by 2 bases, and 11 bases separated the two germline ends.

V usage is TRBV5-8 and J usage is TRBJ2-5, with TRBD2 matching over 8 bases. Germline CDR1 is SGHTS and CDR2 is YDEGEE. J gave up 1 base and V 4 bases, and 9 bases lay outside the gene matches. The length of the CDR3 is 16 residues. The CDR3 coding sequence is TGTGCCAGCAGCCCGATGGAACTAGCGGCCCAAGAGACCCAGTACTTC. It translates to CASSPMELAAQETQYF.

For this clone: Other DNA sequences within the sample encode an identical CDR3. The rearrangement uses TRBV7-3 and TRBJ2-5; 8 positions agree with TRBD1. The CDR3 has 13 amino acids. Germline V gene lookup returns CDR1 SGHTA and CDR2 FQGTGA. Trimming cost V 5 bases and J 4 bases; bases outside gene matches: 3. The CDR3 reads CASSPGQGETQYF. The DNA for the CDR3 is TGTGCCAGCAGCCCTGGACAGGGAGAGACCCAGTACTTC.

This chain uses TRBV5-5 with TRBJ1-3, with 9 bases lining up with TRBD1. The CDR3 is made up of 15 amino acids. V lost 4 bases to trimming and J lost 2 bases; unmatched junction nucleotides: 4. Germline values: CDR1 SGHKS, CDR2 YYEKEE (reference sequence). The CDR3 is CASSLDRGAGNTIYF. CDR3 nucleotides: TGTGCCAGCAGCCTTGACAGGGGGGCTGGAAACACCATATATTTT.

The chain joins TRBV10-3 to TRBJ1-3, with unresolved D. Trimming removed 4 bases at V and 2 bases at J, with 0 bases between. Germline V gene sequence: CDR1 ENHRY, CDR2 SYGVKD. This CDR3 is 11 amino acids long. The CDR3 is CAISAGNTIYF. CDR3 DNA: TGTGCCATCAGTGCTGGAAACACCATATATTTT.

This clone was counted only a few times. V is TRBV4-2 and J is TRBJ1-1; D remains ambiguous. Germline lookup yields CDR1 LGHNA and CDR2 YNFKEQ. V was pared by 1 base and J by 5 bases, with 11 bases between. The CDR3 contains 14 residues. CDR3 nucleotide sequence: TGTGCCAGCAGCCAAGTAGAGGGAGGGACTGAAGCTTTCTTT. Amino acid sequence: CASSQVEGGTEAFF.

The CDR3 sequence is CASSRTGAGNYGYTF. CDR3 nucleotide sequence: TGTGCCAGTAGTAGGACGGGCGCAGGTAACTATGGCTACACCTTC. The rearrangement joins TRBV19 to TRBJ1-2; D ambiguous. Germline CDR1 reads LNHDA; CDR2 reads SQIVND (reference sequence). With 4 bases removed from V and 1 base from J, the gap between germline ends came to 13 bases. This CDR3 region has 15 residues.

This clone appeared once. The chain couples TRBV19 to TRBJ2-1; weak D call: TRBD1 (6 bases). Germline V gene sequence: CDR1 LNHDA, CDR2 SQIVND (reference sequence). The CDR3 is 15 amino acids. With 5 bases removed from V and 9 bases from J, the gap between germline ends came to 20 bases. For the CDR3, the DNA is TGTGCCAGTAGTGGCGCAGGGGCCGGGCTCGGTGAGCAGTTCTTC. Protein sequence: CASSGAGAGLGEQFF.

This clone was seen just once. The genes are TRBV4-2 and TRBJ2-1; perhaps TRBD2 as D (6 bases). CDR3 length: 16 residues. V lost 3 bases and J 4 bases, leaving 16 bases between the germline ends. The germline gives CDR1 LGHNA, CDR2 YNFKEQ. In nucleotides, the CDR3 is TGTGCCAGCAGCCACCATCCCGGGACTGATTACAATGAGCAGTTCTTC. This encodes CASSHHPGTDYNEQFF.

This clone was seen only once. The chain has TRBV5-1 and TRBJ2-3, with no clear D. CDR3 length: 12 residues. Germline loops: CDR1 SGHRS, CDR2 YFSETQ. V was cut by 0 bases and J by 5 bases, with 4 bases left in between. CDR3 amino acids: CASSLVVDTQYF. In nucleotides, the CDR3 is TGCGCCAGCAGCTTGGTAGTAGATACGCAGTATTTT. Full variable domain (missing parts from reference TRBV5-1 and TRBJ2-3): KAGVTQTPRYLIKTRGQQVTLSCSPISGHRSVSWYQQTPGQGLQFLFEYFSETQRNKGNFPGRFSGRQFSNSRSEMNVSTLELGDSALYLCASSLVVDTQYFGPGTRLTVL.

The chain combines TRBV6-1 with TRBJ2-7, with D unresolved. This CDR3 is built from 11 residues. CDR1 MNHNS and CDR2 SASEGT come from the germline V gene. The V end lost 3 bases, the J end lost 5 bases, and 5 bases lay between the germline ends. As DNA, the CDR3 is TGTGCCAGCAGTGACGGCAACGAGCAGTACTTC. It is translated as CASSDGNEQYF.

The V and J genes are TRBV7-2 and TRBJ2-5; D remains unclear. Trimming stripped 2 bases from V and 5 bases from J, with 6 bases between. This CDR3 region has 12 residues. CDR1 SGHTA and CDR2 FQGNSA come from the germline V gene. The CDR3, as DNA: TGTGCCAGCAGCTTACAGCTGGAGACCCAGTACTTC. It encodes CASSLQLETQYF.

The chain links TRBV7-9 to TRBJ2-1, with D uncertain. CDR1 is SEHNR, CDR2 FQNEAQ, per germline (reference sequence). The V end was cut by 5 bases, the J end by 5 bases, with 7 bases between. This CDR3 is 12 amino acids long. CDR3 nucleotide sequence: TGTGCCAGCAGCCCTAGGGACAATGAGCAGTTCTTC. This encodes CASSPRDNEQFF.

This clone came up once. The chain joins TRBV7-8 to TRBJ2-1; D is possibly TRBD2 (5 bases). Germline V gene lookup returns CDR1 SGHVS and CDR2 FQNEAQ. The CDR3 spans 15 residues. Trimming removed 3 bases from V and 11 bases from J, with 20 bases in between. CDR3 residues: CASSFPGTTGEKQFF. The CDR3 nucleotides are TGTGCCAGCAGCTTTCCCGGCACCACCGGGGAGAAGCAGTTCTTC.

The gene calls are TRBV7-2 and TRBJ2-7; D is uncertain. Germline-derived CDR1 and CDR2 are SGHTA and FQGNSA. CDR3 length: 15 residues. Trimming removed 5 bases at V and 2 bases at J, with 16 bases between. DNA of the CDR3: TGTGCCAGCAGCCTCAGTAACGGACCCACCTACGAGCAGTACTTC. Residues: CASSLSNGPTYEQYF. Variable domain in full (rest from reference TRBV7-2 and TRBJ2-7): GAGVSQSPSNKVTEKGKDVELRCDPISGHTALYWYRQSLGQGLEFLIYFQGNSAPDKSGLPSDRFSAERTGGSVSTLTIQRTQQEDSAVYLCASSLSNGPTYEQYFGPGTRLTVT.

This chain links TRBV5-1 with TRBJ1-2; 7 bases are a match to TRBD1. After removal of 6 bases from V and 7 bases from J, the junction contained 12 bases not matched to a gene. CDR3 size: 14 residues. Germline V gene sequence: CDR1 SGHRS, CDR2 YFSETQ. The DNA for the CDR3 is TGCGCCAGCACGACAGGGCTCAGGGGCTTTGGCTACACCTTC. Its protein is CASTTGLRGFGYTF. Looking up the rest from reference TRBV5-1 and TRBJ1-2 gives the full variable domain: KAGVTQTPRYLIKTRGQQVTLSCSPISGHRSVSWYQQTPGQGLQFLFEYFSETQRNKGNFPGRFSGRQFSNSRSEMNVSTLELGDSALYLCASTTGLRGFGYTFGSGTRLTVV.

The chain links TRBV4-1 to TRBJ2-7; D ambiguous. CDR3 length equals 15 residues. Per the germline V gene, CDR1 is MGHRA and CDR2 is YSYEKL. Trimming stripped 0 bases from V and 2 bases from J, with 11 bases between. CDR3 DNA sequence: TGCGCCAGCAGCCAAGAATATCACCGGGCCTACGAGCAGTACTTC. Residues: CASSQEYHRAYEQYF.

This clone appeared a few times. The CDR3 nucleotides read TGTGCCAGCAGCTCCGACCCAGGGGGCGAGCAGTACTTC. Translating gives CASSSDPGGEQYF. The chain has TRBV7-3 and TRBJ2-7, with 7 positions matching TRBD1. The CDR3 has 13 amino acids. Germline lookup yields CDR1 SGHTA and CDR2 FQGTGA. V shed 4 bases, J shed 6 bases, and the junction held 6 bases outside the gene matches.

This sequence joins TRBV29-1 and TRBJ1-2; D remains unclear. The V end was cut by 4 bases, the J end by 0 bases, with 3 bases between. CDR1 and CDR2 (germline): SQVTM, ANQGSEA. The CDR3 length is 11 residues. CDR3 residues: CSVVANYGYTF. Written as DNA, the CDR3 is TGCAGCGTTGTAGCTAACTATGGCTACACCTTC. Together with reference TRBV29-1 and TRBJ1-2, the CDR3 gives the full variable domain: SAVISQKPSRDICQRGTSLTIQCQVDSQVTMMFWYRQQPGQSLTLIATANQGSEATYESGFVIDKFPISRPNLTFSTLTVSNMSPEDSSIYLCSVVANYGYTFGSGTRLTVV.

The chain joins TRBV19 to TRBJ2-5; perhaps TRBD2 as D (5 bases). The CDR3 contains 14 residues. Germline CDR1 is LNHDA and CDR2 is SQIVND (reference sequence). V was cut by 3 bases and J by 5 bases, with 13 bases left in between. CDR3 loop: CASSMAGKGETQYF. CDR3 sequence (DNA): TGTGCCAGTAGTATGGCCGGGAAAGGGGAGACCCAGTACTTC.

This clone was counted only a few times. The chain combines TRBV19 with TRBJ2-2, with D possibly matching TRBD2 (6 bases). CDR1 LNHDA and CDR2 SQIVND come from the germline V gene (reference sequence). Trimming took 6 bases from V and 5 from J, leaving 13 bases between them. CDR3 length: 14 residues. CDR3 in amino acids: CASRGGSVTGELFF. The CDR3 region has the DNA TGTGCCAGTAGGGGAGGTTCGGTAACCGGGGAGCTGTTTTTT.

The J gene is TRBJ1-2, the V gene TRBV29-1; the D is unclear. Per the germline V gene, CDR1 is SQVTM and CDR2 is ANQGSEA. Deletions cut 4 bases from V and 6 bases from J, with 12 bases between. The CDR3 is 12 amino acids. The CDR3 DNA sequence: TGCAGCGTTGTTCGCTGGGTGGATGGCTACACCTTC. Its protein product is CSVVRWVDGYTF.

The J gene is TRBJ1-1, the V gene TRBV7-3; D is uncertain. With 2 bases removed from V and 4 bases from J, the gap between germline ends came to 14 bases. Germline CDR1 reads SGHTA; CDR2 reads FQGTGA. This CDR3 comprises 15 residues. This CDR3 reads CASSLGRPRGTEAFF. CDR3 sequence (DNA): TGTGCCAGCAGCTTAGGACGCCCCCGGGGCACTGAAGCTTTCTTT. Filled out from reference TRBV7-3 and TRBJ1-1, the complete variable domain reads GAGVSQTPSNKVTEKGKYVELRCDPISGHTALYWYRQSLGQGPEFLIYFQGTGAADDSGLPNDRFFAVRPEGSVSTLKIQRTERGDSAVYLCASSLGRPRGTEAFFGQGTRLTVV.

This rearrangement joins TRBV5-1 to TRBJ2-3; D is undetermined. The germline gives CDR1 SGHRS, CDR2 YFSETQ. The CDR3 loop spans 13 amino acids. The V end lost 0 bases, the J end lost 2 bases, and 4 bases lay between the germline ends. This chain's CDR3 is CASSLAPTDTQYF. In nucleotides, the CDR3 is TGCGCCAGCAGCTTGGCTCCCACAGATACGCAGTATTTT.

This chain joins TRBV6-5 and TRBJ2-7, with D uncertain. This CDR3 contains 13 residues. Germline CDR1 is MNHEY and CDR2 is SVGAGI. Trimming pared 6 bases from V and 2 bases from J, leaving 11 bases between. In DNA form, the CDR3 reads TGTGCCAGCAGGGCGGACCGACCCTACGAGCAGTACTTC. It codes for CASRADRPYEQYF.

The V call is TRBV29-1, the J call TRBJ2-7, with D hard to call. CDR3 length: 12 amino acids. Per germline, CDR1 SQVTM and CDR2 ANQGSEA. The V gene lost 7 bases and the J gene lost 1 base, with 11 bases spanning the gap. The CDR3 DNA is TGCAGCGCTGAGACACCATCCTACGAGCAGTACTTC. Translating it yields CSAETPSYEQYF.

V gene TRBV7-3 combines with J gene TRBJ2-2; tentative D call: TRBD2 (5 bases). Germline lookup yields CDR1 SGHTA and CDR2 FQGTGA. V lost 0 bases and J 7 bases, leaving 6 bases between the germline ends. The CDR3 extends over 13 amino acids. This CDR3 is CASSLTRDGELFF. DNA of the CDR3: TGTGCCAGCAGCTTAACGAGGGACGGGGAGCTGTTTTTT.